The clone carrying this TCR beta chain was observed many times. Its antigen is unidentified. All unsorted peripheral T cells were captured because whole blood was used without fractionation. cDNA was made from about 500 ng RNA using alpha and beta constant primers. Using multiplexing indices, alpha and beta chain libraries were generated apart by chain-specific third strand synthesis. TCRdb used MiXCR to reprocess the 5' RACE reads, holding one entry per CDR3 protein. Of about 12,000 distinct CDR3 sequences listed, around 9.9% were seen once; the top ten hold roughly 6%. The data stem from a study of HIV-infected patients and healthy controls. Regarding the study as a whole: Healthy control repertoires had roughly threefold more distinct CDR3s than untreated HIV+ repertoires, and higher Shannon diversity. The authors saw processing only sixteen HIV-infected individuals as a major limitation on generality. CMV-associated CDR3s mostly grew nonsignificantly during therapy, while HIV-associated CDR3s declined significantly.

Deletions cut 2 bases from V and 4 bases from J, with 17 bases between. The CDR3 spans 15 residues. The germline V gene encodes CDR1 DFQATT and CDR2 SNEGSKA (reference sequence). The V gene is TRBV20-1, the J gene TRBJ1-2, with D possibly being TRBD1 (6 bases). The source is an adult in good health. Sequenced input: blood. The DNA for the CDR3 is TGCAGTGCTAGAATCCCGGGGGGCCAGATCTATGGCTACACCTTC. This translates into CSARIPGGQIYGYTF.